This TCR beta chain originates from a study of blood T cell repertoires in COVID-19. Study information: Samples taken during acute and convalescent COVID-19 were collected in the United States, Italy and Spain.

As originally analysed: Reference gene primer amplification gave estimated nucleated cell counts. The protocol was immunoSEQ multiplex PCR, while the TCRdb copy is restricted to in-frame clones and leaves out a portion. The DNA gave D and trimming, while V, J and clone size come from that table. The repertoire consists of 220,000 or so clones, with about four fifths occurring once and the leading ten covering about 1.3%. Germline V gives CDR1 MNHNS, CDR2 SASEGT. The CDR3 totals 15 residues. The V end lost 3 bases, the J end lost 4 bases, and 15 bases lay between the germline ends. Participant ages covered about 18 to 89 years across 24 US areas. Self-reported history from a screening survey and questionnaire set each donor's cohort. This clone was detected only a few times.

The J gene is TRBJ1-2, the V gene TRBV6-1; tentative D call: TRBD1 (5 bases). Input material: PBMCs or T cells enriched from blood (not recorded which). The origin of this receptor is a woman aged 40 to 50 with acute COVID-19. As DNA, the CDR3 is TGTGCCAGCAGTGAGCAAGGGGAGGGAGGCTATGGCTACACCTTC. This codes for CASSEQGEGGYGYTF.